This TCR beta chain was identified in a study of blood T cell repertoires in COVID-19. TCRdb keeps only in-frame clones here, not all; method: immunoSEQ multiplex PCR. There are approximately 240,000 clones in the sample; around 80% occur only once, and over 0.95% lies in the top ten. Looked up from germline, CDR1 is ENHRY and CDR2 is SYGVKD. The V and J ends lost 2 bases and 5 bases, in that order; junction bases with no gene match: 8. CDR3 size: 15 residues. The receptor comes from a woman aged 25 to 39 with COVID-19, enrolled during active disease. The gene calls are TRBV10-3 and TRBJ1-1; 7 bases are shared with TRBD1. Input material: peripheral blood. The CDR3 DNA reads TGTGCCATCAGTGAGAAGATTAAGGGGGCAACTGAAGCTTTCTTT. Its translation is CAISEKIKGATEAFF.